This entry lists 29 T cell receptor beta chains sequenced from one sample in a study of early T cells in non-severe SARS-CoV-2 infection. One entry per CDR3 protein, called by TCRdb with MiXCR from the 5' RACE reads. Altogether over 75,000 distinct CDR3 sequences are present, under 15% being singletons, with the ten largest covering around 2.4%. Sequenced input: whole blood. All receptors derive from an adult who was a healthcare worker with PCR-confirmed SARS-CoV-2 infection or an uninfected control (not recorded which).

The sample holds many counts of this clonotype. CDR3 nucleotides: TGCAGTGCTAGAAAACTAGGACAGCCTAAGTACTCTGGAAACACCATATATTTT. This gives the protein CSARKLGQPKYSGNTIYF. This chain joins TRBV20-1 and TRBJ1-3, with a tentative D call TRBD1 (6 bases). In germline, CDR1 is DFQATT, CDR2 SNEGSKA (reference sequence). V shed 2 bases and J shed 0 bases, with 20 bases lying between them. The CDR3 has 18 amino acids.

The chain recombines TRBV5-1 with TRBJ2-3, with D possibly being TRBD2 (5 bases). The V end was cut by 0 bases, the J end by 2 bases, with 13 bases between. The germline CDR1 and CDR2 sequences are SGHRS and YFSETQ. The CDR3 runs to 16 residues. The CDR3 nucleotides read TGCGCCAGCAGCTTGGTTAGCGCCCCCCCCACAGATACGCAGTATTTT. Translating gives CASSLVSAPPTDTQYF.

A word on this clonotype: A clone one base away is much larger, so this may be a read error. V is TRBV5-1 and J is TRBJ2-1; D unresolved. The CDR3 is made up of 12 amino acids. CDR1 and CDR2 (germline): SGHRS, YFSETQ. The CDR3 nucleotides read TGCACCAGCAGTCGTGAGGTGAATGAGCAGTTCTTC. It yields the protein CTSSREVNEQFF. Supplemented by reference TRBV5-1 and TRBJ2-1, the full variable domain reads KAGVTQTPRYLIKTRGQQVTLSCSPISGHRSVSWYQQTPGQGLQFLFEYFSETQRNKGNFPGRFSGRQFSNSRSEMNVSTLELGDSALYLCTSSREVNEQFFGPGTRLTVL.

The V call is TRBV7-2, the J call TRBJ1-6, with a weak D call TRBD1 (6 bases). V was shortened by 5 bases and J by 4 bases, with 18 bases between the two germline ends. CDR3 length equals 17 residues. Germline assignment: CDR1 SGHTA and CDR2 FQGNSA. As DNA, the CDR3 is TGTGCCAGCAGCCCAAGCCGGGACATGGCTTATAATTCACCCCTCCACTTT. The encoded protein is CASSPSRDMAYNSPLHF.

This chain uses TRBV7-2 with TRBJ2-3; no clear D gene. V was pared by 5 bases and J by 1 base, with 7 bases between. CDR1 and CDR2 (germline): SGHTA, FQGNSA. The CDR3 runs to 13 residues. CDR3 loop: CASSPRGTDTQYF. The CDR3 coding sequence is TGTGCCAGCAGCCCCCGGGGCACAGATACGCAGTATTTT. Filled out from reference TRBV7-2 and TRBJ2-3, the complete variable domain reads GAGVSQSPSNKVTEKGKDVELRCDPISGHTALYWYRQSLGQGLEFLIYFQGNSAPDKSGLPSDRFSAERTGGSVSTLTIQRTQQEDSAVYLCASSPRGTDTQYFGPGTRLTVL.

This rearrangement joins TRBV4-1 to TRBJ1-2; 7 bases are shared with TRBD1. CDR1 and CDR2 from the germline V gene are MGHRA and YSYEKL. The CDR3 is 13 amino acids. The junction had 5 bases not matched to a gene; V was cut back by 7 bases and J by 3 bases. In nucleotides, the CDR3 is TGCGCCAGCATGGGTACAGGGGACTATGGCTACACCTTC. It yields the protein CASMGTGDYGYTF.

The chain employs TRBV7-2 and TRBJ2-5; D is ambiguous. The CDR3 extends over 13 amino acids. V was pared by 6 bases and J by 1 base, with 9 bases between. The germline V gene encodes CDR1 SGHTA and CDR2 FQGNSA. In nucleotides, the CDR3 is TGTGCCAGCAGGCCGCCCCTCCAAGAGACCCAGTACTTC. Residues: CASRPPLQETQYF.

Here the CDR3 reads CASSVVGYMNTEAFF. CDR3 DNA sequence: TGTGCCAGCAGCGTAGTGGGCTACATGAACACTGAAGCTTTCTTT. V gene TRBV9 combines with J gene TRBJ1-1; D is undetermined. This CDR3 comprises 15 residues. CDR1 and CDR2 from the germline V gene are SGDLS and YYNGEE. The V end was cut by 0 bases, the J end by 0 bases, with 9 bases between.

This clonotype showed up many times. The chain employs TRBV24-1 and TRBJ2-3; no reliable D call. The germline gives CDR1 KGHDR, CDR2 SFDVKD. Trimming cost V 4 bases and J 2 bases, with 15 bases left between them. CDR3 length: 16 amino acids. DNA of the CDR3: TGTGCCACCAGTGAGGCAGGCCTTCATTTCACAGATACGCAGTATTTT. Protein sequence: CATSEAGLHFTDTQYF.

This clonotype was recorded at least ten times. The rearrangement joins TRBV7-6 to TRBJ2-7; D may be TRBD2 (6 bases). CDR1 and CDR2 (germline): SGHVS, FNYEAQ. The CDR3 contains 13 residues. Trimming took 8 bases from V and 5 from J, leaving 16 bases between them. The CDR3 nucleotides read TGTGCCAGCCGCCGGGGGTCAGGGCACGAGCAGTACTTC. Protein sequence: CASRRGSGHEQYF. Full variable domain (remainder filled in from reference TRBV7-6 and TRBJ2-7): GAGVSQSPRYKVTKRGQDVALRCDPISGHVSLYWYRQALGQGPEFLTYFNYEAQQDKSGLPNDRFSAERPEGSISTLTIQRTEQRDSAMYRCASRRGSGHEQYFGPGTRLTVT.

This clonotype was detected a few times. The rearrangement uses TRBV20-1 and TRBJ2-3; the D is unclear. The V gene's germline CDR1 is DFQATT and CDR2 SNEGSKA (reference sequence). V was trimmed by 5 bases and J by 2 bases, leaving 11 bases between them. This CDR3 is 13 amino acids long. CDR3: CSAPLRDTDTQYF. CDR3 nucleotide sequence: TGCAGTGCTCCGCTGCGTGACACAGATACGCAGTATTTT.

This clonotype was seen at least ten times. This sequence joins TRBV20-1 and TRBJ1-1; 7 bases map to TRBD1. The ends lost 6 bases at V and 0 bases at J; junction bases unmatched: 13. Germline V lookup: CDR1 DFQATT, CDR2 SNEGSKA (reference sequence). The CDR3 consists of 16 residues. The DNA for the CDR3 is TGCAGTGCAATAAACAGGGGCCGCCCCGTGAACACTGAAGCTTTCTTT. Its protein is CSAINRGRPVNTEAFF.

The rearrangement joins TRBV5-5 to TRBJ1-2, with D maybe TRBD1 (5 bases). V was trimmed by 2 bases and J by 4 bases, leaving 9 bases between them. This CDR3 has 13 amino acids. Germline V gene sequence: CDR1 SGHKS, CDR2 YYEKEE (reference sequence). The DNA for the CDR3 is TGTGCCAGCAGCTTAGGAGGGGCCTATGGCTACACCTTC. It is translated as CASSLGGAYGYTF. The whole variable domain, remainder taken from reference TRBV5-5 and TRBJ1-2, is DAGVTQSPTHLIKTRGQQVTLRCSPISGHKSVSWYQQVLGQGPQFIFQYYEKEERGRGNFPDRFSARQFPNYSSELNVNALLLGDSALYLCASSLGGAYGYTFGSGTRLTVV.

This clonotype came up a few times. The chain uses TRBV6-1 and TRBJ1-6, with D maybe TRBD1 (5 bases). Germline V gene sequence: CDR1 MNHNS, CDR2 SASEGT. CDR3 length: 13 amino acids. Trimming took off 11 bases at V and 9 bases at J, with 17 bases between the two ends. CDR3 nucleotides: TGTGCCGACCAACAGGATCCGGGTTCACCCCTCCACTTT. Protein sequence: CADQQDPGSPLHF.

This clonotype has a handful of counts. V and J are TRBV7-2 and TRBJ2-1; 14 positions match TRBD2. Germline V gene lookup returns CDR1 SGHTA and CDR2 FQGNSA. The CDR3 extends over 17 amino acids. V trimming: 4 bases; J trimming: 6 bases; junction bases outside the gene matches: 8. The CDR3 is CASSSPRTSGGFNEQFF. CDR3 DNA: TGTGCCAGCAGCTCCCCCCGGACTAGCGGGGGGTTCAATGAGCAGTTCTTC.

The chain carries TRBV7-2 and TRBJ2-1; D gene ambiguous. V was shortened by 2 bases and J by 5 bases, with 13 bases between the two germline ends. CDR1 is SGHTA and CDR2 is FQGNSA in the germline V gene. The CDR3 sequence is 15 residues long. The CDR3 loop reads CASSLSFQAHNEQFF. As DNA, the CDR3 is TGTGCCAGCAGCTTAAGTTTTCAGGCGCACAATGAGCAGTTCTTC.

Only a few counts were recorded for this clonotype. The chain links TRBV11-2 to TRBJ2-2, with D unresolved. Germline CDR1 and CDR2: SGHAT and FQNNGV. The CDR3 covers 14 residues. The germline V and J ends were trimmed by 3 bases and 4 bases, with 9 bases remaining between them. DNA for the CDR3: TGTGCCAGCAGCTTGGACCGACCCACCGGGGAGCTGTTTTTT. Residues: CASSLDRPTGELFF.

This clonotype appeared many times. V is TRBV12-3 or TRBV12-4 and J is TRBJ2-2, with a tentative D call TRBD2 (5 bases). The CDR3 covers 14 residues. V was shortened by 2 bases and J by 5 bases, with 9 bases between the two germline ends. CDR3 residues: CASSLSGVTGELFF. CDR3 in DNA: TGTGCCAGCAGTTTATCCGGGGTTACCGGGGAGCTGTTTTTT.

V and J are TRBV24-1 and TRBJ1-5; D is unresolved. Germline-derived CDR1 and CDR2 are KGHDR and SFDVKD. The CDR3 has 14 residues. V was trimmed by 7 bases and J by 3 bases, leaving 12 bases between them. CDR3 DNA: TGTGCCACCAGCCCGGGGAAGGACAATCAGCCCCAGCATTTT. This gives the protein CATSPGKDNQPQHF.

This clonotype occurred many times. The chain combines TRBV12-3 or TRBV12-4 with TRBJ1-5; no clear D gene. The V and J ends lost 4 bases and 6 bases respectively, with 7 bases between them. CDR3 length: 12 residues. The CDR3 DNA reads TGTGCCAGCAGTTCCCGACTTCAGCCCCAGCATTTT. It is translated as CASSSRLQPQHF.

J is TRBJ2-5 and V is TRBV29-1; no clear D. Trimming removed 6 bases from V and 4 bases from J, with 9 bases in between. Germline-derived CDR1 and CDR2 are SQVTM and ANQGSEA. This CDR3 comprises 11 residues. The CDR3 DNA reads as TGCAGCGTGGAGAAGGGAGAGACCCAGTACTTC. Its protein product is CSVEKGETQYF.

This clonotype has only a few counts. The CDR3 reads CASSSPLGRVSDTQYF. As DNA, the CDR3 is TGTGCCAGCAGCTCCCCTCTCGGGAGGGTGTCAGATACGCAGTATTTT. The V call is TRBV7-6, the J call TRBJ2-3, with 8 bases lining up with TRBD2. Germline V lookup: CDR1 SGHVS, CDR2 FNYEAQ. This CDR3 has 16 amino acids. J gave up 4 bases and V 4 bases, and 10 bases lay outside the gene matches. The full variable domain, rest sourced from reference TRBV7-6 and TRBJ2-3, is GAGVSQSPRYKVTKRGQDVALRCDPISGHVSLYWYRQALGQGPEFLTYFNYEAQQDKSGLPNDRFSAERPEGSISTLTIQRTEQRDSAMYRCASSSPLGRVSDTQYFGPGTRLTVL.

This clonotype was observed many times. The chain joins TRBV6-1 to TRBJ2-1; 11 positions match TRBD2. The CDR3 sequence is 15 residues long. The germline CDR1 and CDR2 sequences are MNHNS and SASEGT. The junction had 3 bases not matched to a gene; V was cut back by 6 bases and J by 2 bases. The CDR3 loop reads CASSAGLAAYNEQFF. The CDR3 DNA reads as TGTGCCAGCAGCGCGGGACTAGCGGCCTACAATGAGCAGTTCTTC.

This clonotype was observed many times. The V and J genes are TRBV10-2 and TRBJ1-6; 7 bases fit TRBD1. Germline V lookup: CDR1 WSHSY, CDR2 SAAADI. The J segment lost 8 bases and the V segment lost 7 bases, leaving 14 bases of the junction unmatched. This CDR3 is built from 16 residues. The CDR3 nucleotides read TGCGCCAGCACCCGACAGGGCAATTCACGGGATTCACCCCTCCACTTT. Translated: CASTRQGNSRDSPLHF.

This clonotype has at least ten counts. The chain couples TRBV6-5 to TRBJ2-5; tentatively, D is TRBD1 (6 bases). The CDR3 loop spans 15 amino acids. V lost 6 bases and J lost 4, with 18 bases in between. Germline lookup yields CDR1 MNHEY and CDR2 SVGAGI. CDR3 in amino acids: CASRELQGRRETQYF. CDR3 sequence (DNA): TGTGCCAGCAGGGAACTACAGGGCCGGAGAGAGACCCAGTACTTC.

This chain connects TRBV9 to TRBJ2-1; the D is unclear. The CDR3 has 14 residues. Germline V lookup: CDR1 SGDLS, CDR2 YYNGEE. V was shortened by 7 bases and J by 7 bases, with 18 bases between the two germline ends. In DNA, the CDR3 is TGTGCCAGCGAGGTTAACTGGATAACGAATGAGCAGTTCTTC. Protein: CASEVNWITNEQFF.

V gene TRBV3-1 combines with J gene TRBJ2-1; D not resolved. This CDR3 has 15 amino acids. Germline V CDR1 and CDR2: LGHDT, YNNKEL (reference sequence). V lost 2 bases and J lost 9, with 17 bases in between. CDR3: CASSQSALSRIEQFF. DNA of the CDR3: TGTGCCAGCAGCCAAAGCGCCCTTAGCCGAATTGAGCAGTTCTTC.

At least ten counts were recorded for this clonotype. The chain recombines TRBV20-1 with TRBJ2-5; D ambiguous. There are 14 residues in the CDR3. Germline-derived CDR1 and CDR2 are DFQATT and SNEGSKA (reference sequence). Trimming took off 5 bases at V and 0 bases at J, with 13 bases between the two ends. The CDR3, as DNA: TGCAGTGCTCCATCGAGGACGAACCAAGAGACCCAGTACTTC. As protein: CSAPSRTNQETQYF.

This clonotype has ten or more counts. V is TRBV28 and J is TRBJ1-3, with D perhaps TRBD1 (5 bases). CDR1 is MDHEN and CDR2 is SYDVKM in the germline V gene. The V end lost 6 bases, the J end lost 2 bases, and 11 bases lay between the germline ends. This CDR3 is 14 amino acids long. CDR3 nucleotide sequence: TGTGCCAGCAGCCAAGCGGGGGCTGGAAACACCATATATTTT. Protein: CASSQAGAGNTIYF.